Below, 24 T cell receptor beta chains from the same sample are listed, as sequenced in a study of control samples from healthy donors and cancer patients. Produced via immunoSEQ multiplex PCR; TCRdb's table is partial and in-frame only. Among 400,000 to 450,000 clones listed, roughly 90% were seen once. The source material was PBMCs. These receptor sequences come from a man aged 35 to 55 with head and neck cancer.

The chain has TRBV7-9 and TRBJ1-5; D gene ambiguous. Germline CDR1 reads SEHNR; CDR2 reads FQNEAQ (reference sequence). The CDR3 is 15 residues long. The ends were cut back, 2 bases at V and 6 bases at J, with 14 bases in the middle. CDR3 in DNA: TGTGCCAGCAGCTTAAATACGGGGTCGAGTCAGCCCCAGCATTTT. Protein product: CASSLNTGSSQPQHF.

The V call is TRBV12-5, the J call TRBJ2-3; D not certain. The CDR3 loop spans 18 amino acids. The V gene's germline CDR1 is LGHNT and CDR2 FRNRAP. V was clipped by 1 base and J by 1 base, with 18 bases between them. CDR3 sequence: CASGLGQELRHGTDTQYF. The CDR3 bases are TGTGCTAGTGGTTTGGGACAAGAACTCCGTCACGGCACAGATACGCAGTATTTT.

The CDR3 DNA reads as TGTGCCAGCAATGGCCCGCGACAGGGCGTAGGAAACACCATATATTTT. Translating gives CASNGPRQGVGNTIYF. The chain has TRBV2 and TRBJ1-3, with 7 nucleotides matching TRBD1. V lost 7 bases to trimming and J lost 4 bases; unmatched junction nucleotides: 13. The CDR3 spans 16 residues. CDR1 and CDR2 from the germline V gene are SNHLY and FYNNEI.

The genes are TRBV5-1 and TRBJ2-5, with TRBD2 matching over 7 bases. Germline trimming cut 6 bases from V and 3 bases from J; bases unmatched to any gene: 8. The CDR3 has 14 amino acids. The germline CDR1 and CDR2 sequences are SGHRS and YFSETQ. CDR3 protein: CASTRYGGEETQYF. For the CDR3, the DNA is TGCGCCAGCACCCGGTATGGGGGGGAAGAGACCCAGTACTTC.

The CDR3, as DNA: TGTGCCAGCAGTCCCTTCGGGAACCGCTACAATGAGCAGTTCTTC. Protein sequence: CASSPFGNRYNEQFF. This chain joins TRBV28 and TRBJ2-1; D may be TRBD2 (5 bases). This CDR3 comprises 15 residues. The germline gives CDR1 MDHEN, CDR2 SYDVKM. V was shortened by 5 bases and J by 3 bases, with 14 bases between the two germline ends.

V usage is TRBV9 and J usage is TRBJ1-2, with TRBD1 matching 8 bases. The CDR3 is 16 amino acids. The junction had 4 bases not matched to a gene; V was cut back by 0 bases and J by 0 bases. In germline, CDR1 is SGDLS, CDR2 YYNGEE. The CDR3: CASSVARTGPNYGYTF. In DNA form, the CDR3 reads TGTGCCAGCAGCGTAGCCCGGACAGGGCCTAACTATGGCTACACCTTC.

The chain is built from TRBV9 and TRBJ2-5; 7 bases align to TRBD2. Germline CDR1 and CDR2: SGDLS and YYNGEE. V shed 10 bases, J shed 0 bases, and the junction held 6 bases outside the gene matches. The CDR3 consists of 13 residues. The CDR3 nucleotides read TGTGCCTCAACGGCGGGGGACCAAGAGACCCAGTACTTC. This translates into CASTAGDQETQYF.

The genes are TRBV19 and TRBJ2-7, with D unresolved. The germline gives CDR1 LNHDA, CDR2 SQIVND (reference sequence). Trimming left V 9 bases short and J 3 bases short, with 3 bases between. CDR3 length equals 9 residues. The CDR3 region has the DNA TGTGCCAGGGACTACGAGCAGTACTTC. This codes for CARDYEQYF. Full variable domain (outside the CDR3, taken from reference TRBV19 and TRBJ2-7): DGGITQSPKYLFRKEGQNVTLSCEQNLNHDAMYWYRQDPGQGLRLIYYSQIVNDFQKGDIAEGYSVSREKKESFPLTVTSAQKNPTAFYLCARDYEQYFGPGTRLTVT.

This clone was recorded only once. V gene TRBV7-2 combines with J gene TRBJ2-1, with 8 positions matching TRBD2. J lost 5 bases, V lost 5 bases, and 8 bases had no gene match. Germline V gives CDR1 SGHTA, CDR2 FQGNSA. This CDR3 region has 15 residues. The CDR3 reads CASSPGLVRNNEQFF. The CDR3 bases are TGTGCCAGCAGCCCGGGACTAGTCAGAAACAATGAGCAGTTCTTC.

This chain joins TRBV5-1 and TRBJ2-1; D is unresolved. The V and J ends lost 0 bases and 10 bases respectively, with 8 bases between them. Germline values: CDR1 SGHRS, CDR2 YFSETQ. There are 12 residues in the CDR3. For the CDR3, the DNA is TGCGCCAGCAGCTTGGACCGGCCGGAGCAGTTCTTC. It yields the protein CASSLDRPEQFF.

V is TRBV5-6 and J is TRBJ1-5; possibly TRBD1 for D (5 bases). The V and J ends lost 0 bases and 7 bases respectively, with 8 bases between them. The V gene's germline CDR1 is SGHDT and CDR2 YYEEEE. This CDR3 has 13 amino acids. In DNA form, the CDR3 reads TGTGCCAGCAGCTTGGGTCGGGGCCAGCCCCAGCATTTT. Amino acid sequence: CASSLGRGQPQHF.

This chain connects TRBV9 to TRBJ1-1; D call uncertain. Germline V CDR1 and CDR2: SGDLS, YYNGEE. The CDR3 runs 14 residues. The V gene lost 2 bases and the J gene lost 4 bases, with 12 bases spanning the gap. The CDR3 bases are TGTGCCAGCAGCGTGTCCCCTGCAGGCACTGAAGCTTTCTTT. It specifies CASSVSPAGTEAFF.

The chain couples TRBV30 to TRBJ1-5; no clear D gene. Germline CDR1 and CDR2: GTSNPN and SVGIG (reference sequence). This CDR3 comprises 14 residues. Trimming removed 5 bases at V and 4 bases at J, with 15 bases between. CDR3 region: CAWGRGAENQPQHF. CDR3 sequence (DNA): TGTGCCTGGGGGCGGGGAGCGGAAAATCAGCCCCAGCATTTT.

The V call is TRBV7-9, the J call TRBJ2-5; D gene unclear. Trimming left V 3 bases short and J 5 bases short, with 10 bases between. The CDR3 runs 13 residues. Germline CDR1 is SEHNR and CDR2 is FQNEAQ (reference sequence). The CDR3 nucleotides are TGTGCCAGCAGCTTTCCCACACGGGAGACCCAGTACTTC. Translation gives CASSFPTRETQYF.

This chain connects TRBV19 to TRBJ1-1; weak D call: TRBD1 (5 bases). CDR3 length: 14 residues. CDR1 and CDR2 from the germline V gene are LNHDA and SQIVND (reference sequence). The V gene lost 4 bases and the J gene lost 9 bases, with 18 bases spanning the gap. CDR3 DNA sequence: TGTGCCAGTAGTACCACCGGGGCCCGTACCCAAGCTTTCTTT. Protein product: CASSTTGARTQAFF.

The rearrangement uses TRBV10-2 and TRBJ1-2; 7 bases line up with TRBD1. The germline V gene has CDR1 WSHSY and CDR2 SAAADI. The CDR3 has 15 amino acids. Trimming removed 2 bases from V and 4 bases from J; junction bases left unmatched: 7. The CDR3 DNA is TGCGCCAGCAGTGAGGATCTCGACAGGGTCTATGGCTACACCTTC. It is translated as CASSEDLDRVYGYTF.

The V and J genes are TRBV2 and TRBJ2-7; 10 bases are a match to TRBD1. The CDR3 covers 12 residues. The germline V gene encodes CDR1 SNHLY and CDR2 FYNNEI. In DNA form, the CDR3 reads TGTGGCACGGGACAGGGGATGGGGGAGCAGTACTTC. This codes for CGTGQGMGEQYF.

The chain recombines TRBV5-1 with TRBJ2-1; 14 bases fit TRBD2. The ends lost 2 bases at V and 7 bases at J; junction bases unmatched: 2. This CDR3 comprises 15 residues. Germline values: CDR1 SGHRS, CDR2 YFSETQ. CDR3 region: CASSFGTSGSNEQFF. DNA of the CDR3: TGCGCCAGCAGCTTTGGGACTAGCGGGAGTAATGAGCAGTTCTTC.

The chain uses TRBV11-2 and TRBJ1-1, with 9 bases fitting TRBD1. The germline V gene encodes CDR1 SGHAT and CDR2 FQNNGV. This CDR3 comprises 14 residues. The J segment lost 7 bases and the V segment lost 0 bases, leaving 3 bases of the junction unmatched. CDR3 in DNA: TGTGCCAGCAGCTTAGACCGGGACAGGGTTGAAGCTTTCTTT. Translated, it gives CASSLDRDRVEAFF.

V usage is TRBV10-3 and J usage is TRBJ1-1; D gene uncertain. The CDR3 length is 14 residues. V gave up 9 bases and J gave up 1 base, with 15 bases separating them. Looked up from germline, CDR1 is ENHRY and CDR2 is SYGVKD. This chain's CDR3 is CAIAPIGENTEAFF. The CDR3 region has the DNA TGTGCCATAGCTCCGATAGGAGAGAACACTGAAGCTTTCTTT.

V and J are TRBV5-1 and TRBJ2-7; 7 bases line up with TRBD1. V dropped 1 base and J dropped 0; count of bases not matched to a gene: 4. The CDR3 runs 15 residues. Germline V gene sequence: CDR1 SGHRS, CDR2 YFSETQ. The CDR3, as DNA: TGCGCCAGCAGCTTGTCCCCAGGGGGCTCCTACGAGCAGTACTTC. Translated, it gives CASSLSPGGSYEQYF.

The V call is TRBV15, the J call TRBJ2-1; D is unclear. Trimming pared 0 bases from V and 6 bases from J, leaving 9 bases between. The CDR3 contains 14 residues. Looked up from germline, CDR1 is LNHNV and CDR2 is YYDKDF (reference sequence). The CDR3 is CATSRDPSVNEQFF. CDR3 sequence (DNA): TGTGCCACCAGCAGAGATCCCTCGGTCAATGAGCAGTTCTTC.

This clone showed up just once. The CDR3 is CASSSWRGKNIQYF. CDR3 nucleotide sequence: TGTGCCAGCAGTTCATGGCGGGGGAAAAACATTCAGTACTTC. The chain joins TRBV5-4 to TRBJ2-4, with 7 nucleotides matching TRBD2. Germline values: CDR1 SGHNT, CDR2 YYREEE (reference sequence). This CDR3 is built from 14 residues. V dropped 5 bases and J dropped 4; count of bases not matched to a gene: 6. Full variable domain (missing parts from reference TRBV5-4 and TRBJ2-4): ETGVTQSPTHLIKTRGQQVTLRCSSQSGHNTVSWYQQALGQGPQFIFQYYREEENGRGNFPPRFSGLQFPNYSSELNVNALELDDSALYLCASSSWRGKNIQYFGAGTRLSVL.

The J gene is TRBJ1-5, the V gene TRBV18; possibly TRBD1 for D (5 bases). Deletions cut 5 bases from V and 6 bases from J, with 14 bases between. This CDR3 has 14 residues. Germline V CDR1 and CDR2: KGHSH, LQKENI. This CDR3 reads CASSADTVVQPQHF. DNA for the CDR3: TGTGCCAGCTCAGCGGACACGGTCGTTCAGCCCCAGCATTTT.